Included here is one T cell receptor beta chain sequence, with context. TCRdb's table, derived via immunoSEQ multiplex PCR, lists solely in-frame clones and lacks some. Among 100,000 or so clones listed, 85% to 95% were seen once. This sample was taken from a study of T cell changes during pregnancy in multiple sclerosis. Germline V CDR1 and CDR2: SGHRS, YFSETQ. Trimming left V 4 bases short and J 1 base short, with 7 bases between. CDR3 size: 13 residues. Sample: peripheral blood, taken before pregnancy. This chain connects TRBV5-1 to TRBJ2-3; D gene unclear. The source is a female donor with multiple sclerosis, enrolled in a pregnancy study. DNA of the CDR3: TGCGCCAGCAGCCCGTCGGGCACAGATACGCAGTATTTT. Translating it yields CASSPSGTDTQYF. The variable domain in full, with the rest retrieved from reference TRBV5-1 and TRBJ2-3, is KAGVTQTPRYLIKTRGQQVTLSCSPISGHRSVSWYQQTPGQGLQFLFEYFSETQRNKGNFPGRFSGRQFSNSRSEMNVSTLELGDSALYLCASSPSGTDTQYFGPGTRLTVL.